This is a list of T cell receptor beta chains from one sample in a study of blood T cell repertoires in COVID-19. Clones were sequenced by immunoSEQ multiplex PCR, and TCRdb holds only the in-frame ones, with some missing. Of some 360,000 clones listed, 88% are singletons. The specimen was PBMCs or T cells enriched from blood (not recorded which). These receptors came from a young woman who had been exposed to COVID-19. Both conserved end residues are part of each CDR3. The D gene is left open where the match is weak. Some rows mark clone size as missing; the rest say once, few, many or name a class of expanded clone.

j_call,d_call,cdr3_length,clone_size,v_call,cdr3_nt,cdr3_aa
TRBJ2-7,.,16,.,TRBV7-2,TGTGCCAGCAGCTTAGCTGCAGGGCTTCCACCCTACGAGCAGTACTTC,CASSLAAGLPPYEQYF
TRBJ2-2,.,17,.,TRBV11-2,TGTGCCAGCAGCTTAGAAGGCCTGGGATCCCTACCCGGGGGGCTGTTTTTT,CASSLEGLGSLPGGLFF
TRBJ2-3,TRBD1,14,.,TRBV27,TGTGCCAGCAGTTCACAGGGGAGCACAGATACGCAGTATTTT,CASSSQGSTDTQYF
TRBJ2-7,.,13,.,TRBV6-6,TGTGCCAGCAGTTACCTCCCGTCCTACGAGCAGTACTTC,CASSYLPSYEQYF
TRBJ2-7,.,12,.,TRBV11-2,TGTGCCAGCAGCTCCCTGAGCTACGAGCAGTACTTC,CASSSLSYEQYF
TRBJ1-4,.,14,.,TRBV21-1,TGTGCCAGCACCATGAGGAGAATCAATGAAAAACTGTTTTTT,CASTMRRINEKLFF
TRBJ1-1,.,15,.,TRBV14,TGTGCCAGCAGCCAAGACAGGTACATGAACACTGAAGCTTTCTTT,CASSQDRYMNTEAFF
TRBJ2-1,TRBD2,15,.,TRBV10-2,TGCGCCAGCAGATTAGCGGGAGGGGGTTACAATGAGCAGTTCTTC,CASRLAGGGYNEQFF
TRBJ2-2,TRBD1,15,.,TRBV5-5,TGTGCCAGCAGCTCCGGGACAGGGAGAACCGGGGAGCTGTTTTTT,CASSSGTGRTGELFF
TRBJ2-5,.,12,.,TRBV15,TGTGCCACCAGCAGAGATGTCGGGACCCAGTACTTC,CATSRDVGTQYF
TRBJ1-2,TRBD1,13,.,TRBV5-1,TGCGCCAGCACGATGGACAGGGGGGACGGCTACACCTTC,CASTMDRGDGYTF
TRBJ2-1,TRBD2,21,.,TRBV7-6,TGTGCCAGCAGCTCCCCCGGGGGGTCTAGCGGGAGTATCGGAACTCGCAATGAGCAGTTCTTC,CASSSPGGSSGSIGTRNEQFF
TRBJ2-2,.,13,few,TRBV6-2/TRBV6-3,TGTGCCAGCAGCCAAACCTATTTCGGGGAGCTGTTTTTT,CASSQTYFGELFF
TRBJ1-5,.,16,.,TRBV28,TGTGCCAGCAGTCTCAAGGGACACCCTAGCAATCAGCCCCAGCATTTT,CASSLKGHPSNQPQHF
TRBJ2-7,TRBD2,15,.,TRBV6-5,TGTGCCAGCAGGACCCAAGGGACGGGAGGCCACGAGCAGTACTTC,CASRTQGTGGHEQYF
TRBJ2-1,TRBD2,14,.,TRBV5-8,TGTGCCAGCAGCCTCACTAGCGCTCACAATGAGCAGTTCTTC,CASSLTSAHNEQFF
TRBJ1-6,.,15,.,TRBV7-3,TGTGCCAGCAGCTCCTACCGGACACCCAATTCACCCCTCCACTTT,CASSSYRTPNSPLHF
TRBJ1-2,.,13,.,TRBV28,TGTGCCAGCAGAGCCAGACCCCGGGATGGCTACACCTTC,CASRARPRDGYTF
TRBJ1-1,.,14,.,TRBV4-2,TGTGCCAGCAGCCAAGGGCAGGGCGGGGCTGAAGCTTTCTTT,CASSQGQGGAEAFF
TRBJ1-5,.,16,.,TRBV6-2/TRBV6-3,TGTGCCAGCAGCCCTCCCGGGTCAGCCAGTGCTCAGCCCCAGCATTTT,CASSPPGSASAQPQHF
TRBJ2-3,TRBD1,19,.,TRBV10-1,TGCGCCAGCAGTGACCCGGGACAGGCGAGTCTTCCTAGCACAGATACGCAGTATTTT,CASSDPGQASLPSTDTQYF
TRBJ2-5,TRBD2,19,.,TRBV7-2,TGTGCCAGCAGCTTACCTCGACTAGCGGGAGCCCCTCCCCCAGAGACCCAGTACTTC,CASSLPRLAGAPPPETQYF
TRBJ1-1,.,11,.,TRBV28,TGTGCCAGCACATGGGCCACTGAAGCTTTCTTT,CASTWATEAFF
TRBJ2-7,TRBD1,19,.,TRBV10-3,TGTGCCATCAGTGCCTATAATCCCGACAGGGTTAATGTCCCCTACGAGCAGTACTTC,CAISAYNPDRVNVPYEQYF
TRBJ2-7,TRBD1,14,few,TRBV27,TGTGCCAGCAGTTCGACAGGGAACCCCTACGAGCAGTACTTC,CASSSTGNPYEQYF
TRBJ2-1,.,15,.,TRBV3-1/TRBV3-2,TGTGCCAGCAGCCAAGATCATTTCGTAGATAATGAGCAGTTCTTC,CASSQDHFVDNEQFF
TRBJ2-7,TRBD2,12,.,TRBV5-4,TGTGCCAGCAGCGGCGGGGGCTACGAGCAGTACTTC,CASSGGGYEQYF
TRBJ1-2,.,14,.,TRBV10-2,TGCGCCAGCAGTGAGTCCACAGCAAACTATGGCTACACCTTC,CASSESTANYGYTF
TRBJ1-5,.,12,.,TRBV12-3/TRBV12-4,TGTGCCAGCAGTTTAAGCGATCAGCCCCAGCATTTT,CASSLSDQPQHF
TRBJ2-1,.,14,once,TRBV5-1,TGCGCCAGCAGCTTGGGGCAGGTAGTAGATGAGCAGTTCTTC,CASSLGQVVDEQFF
TRBJ2-7,TRBD1,15,.,TRBV5-1,TGCGCCAGCAGCATAAGTCGGGACAGGGGCACCGAGCAGTACTTC,CASSISRDRGTEQYF
TRBJ2-1,TRBD2,18,.,TRBV11-3,TGTGCCAGCAGCCCCGGGACTAGCGGGAGGAGTTCCTACAATGAGCAGTTCTTC,CASSPGTSGRSSYNEQFF
TRBJ1-5,TRBD1,16,.,TRBV28,TGTGCCAGCAGTTTTCCGGACAGGGCAAGTAATCAGCCCCAGCATTTT,CASSFPDRASNQPQHF